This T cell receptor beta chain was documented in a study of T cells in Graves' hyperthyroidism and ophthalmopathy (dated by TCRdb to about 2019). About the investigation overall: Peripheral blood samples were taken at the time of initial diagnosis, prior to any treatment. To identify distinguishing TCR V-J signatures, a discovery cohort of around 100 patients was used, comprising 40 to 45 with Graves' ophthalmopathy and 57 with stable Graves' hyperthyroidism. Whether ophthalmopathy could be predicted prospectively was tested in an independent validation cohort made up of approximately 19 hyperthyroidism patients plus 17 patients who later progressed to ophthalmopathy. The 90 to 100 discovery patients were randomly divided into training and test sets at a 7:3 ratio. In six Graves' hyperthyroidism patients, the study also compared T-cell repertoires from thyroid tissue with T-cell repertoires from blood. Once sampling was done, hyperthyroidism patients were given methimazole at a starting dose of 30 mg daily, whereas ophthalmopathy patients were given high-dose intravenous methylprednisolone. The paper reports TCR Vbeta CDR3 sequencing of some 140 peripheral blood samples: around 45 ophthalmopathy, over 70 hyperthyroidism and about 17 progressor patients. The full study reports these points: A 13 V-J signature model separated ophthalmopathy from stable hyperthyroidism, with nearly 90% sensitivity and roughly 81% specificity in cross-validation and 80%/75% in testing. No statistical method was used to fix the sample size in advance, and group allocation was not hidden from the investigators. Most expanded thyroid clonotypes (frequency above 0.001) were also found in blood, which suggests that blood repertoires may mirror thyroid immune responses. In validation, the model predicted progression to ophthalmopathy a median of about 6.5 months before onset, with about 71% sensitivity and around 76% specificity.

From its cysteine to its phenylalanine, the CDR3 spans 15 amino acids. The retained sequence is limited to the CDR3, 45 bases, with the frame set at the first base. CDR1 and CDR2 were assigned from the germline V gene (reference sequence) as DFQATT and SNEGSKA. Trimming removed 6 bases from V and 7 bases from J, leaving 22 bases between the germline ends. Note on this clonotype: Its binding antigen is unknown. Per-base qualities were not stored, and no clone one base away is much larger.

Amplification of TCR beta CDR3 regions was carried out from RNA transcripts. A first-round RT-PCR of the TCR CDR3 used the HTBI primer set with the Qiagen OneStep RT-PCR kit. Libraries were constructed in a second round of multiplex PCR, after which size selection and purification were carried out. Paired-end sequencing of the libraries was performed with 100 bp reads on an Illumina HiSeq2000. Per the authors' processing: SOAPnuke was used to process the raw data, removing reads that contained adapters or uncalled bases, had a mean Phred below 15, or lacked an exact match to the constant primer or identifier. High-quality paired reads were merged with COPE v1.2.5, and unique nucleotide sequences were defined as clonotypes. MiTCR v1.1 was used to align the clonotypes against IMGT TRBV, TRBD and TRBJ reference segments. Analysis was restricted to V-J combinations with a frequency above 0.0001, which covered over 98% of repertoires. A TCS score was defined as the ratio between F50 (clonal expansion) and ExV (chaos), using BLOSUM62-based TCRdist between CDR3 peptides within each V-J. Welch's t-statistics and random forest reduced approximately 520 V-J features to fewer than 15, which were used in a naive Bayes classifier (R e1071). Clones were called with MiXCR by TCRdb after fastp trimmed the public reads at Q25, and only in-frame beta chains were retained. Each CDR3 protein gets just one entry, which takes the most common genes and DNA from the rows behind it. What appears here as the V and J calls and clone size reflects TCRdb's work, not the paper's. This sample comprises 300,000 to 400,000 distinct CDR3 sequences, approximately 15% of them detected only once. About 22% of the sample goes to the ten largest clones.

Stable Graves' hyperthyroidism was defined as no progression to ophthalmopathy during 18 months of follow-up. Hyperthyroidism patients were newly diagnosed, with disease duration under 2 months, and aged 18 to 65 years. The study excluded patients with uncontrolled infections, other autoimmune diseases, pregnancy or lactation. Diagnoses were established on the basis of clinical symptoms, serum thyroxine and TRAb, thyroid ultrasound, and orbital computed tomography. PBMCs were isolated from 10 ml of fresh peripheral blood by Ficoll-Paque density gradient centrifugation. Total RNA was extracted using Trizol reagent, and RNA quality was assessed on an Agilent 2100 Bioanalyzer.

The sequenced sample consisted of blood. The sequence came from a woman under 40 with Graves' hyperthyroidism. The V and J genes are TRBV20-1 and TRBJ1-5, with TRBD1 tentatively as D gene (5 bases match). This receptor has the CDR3 CSAPKSGGAGQPQHF. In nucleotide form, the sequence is TGCAGTGCCCCTAAAAGCGGAGGGGCAGGGCAGCCCCAGCATTTT.